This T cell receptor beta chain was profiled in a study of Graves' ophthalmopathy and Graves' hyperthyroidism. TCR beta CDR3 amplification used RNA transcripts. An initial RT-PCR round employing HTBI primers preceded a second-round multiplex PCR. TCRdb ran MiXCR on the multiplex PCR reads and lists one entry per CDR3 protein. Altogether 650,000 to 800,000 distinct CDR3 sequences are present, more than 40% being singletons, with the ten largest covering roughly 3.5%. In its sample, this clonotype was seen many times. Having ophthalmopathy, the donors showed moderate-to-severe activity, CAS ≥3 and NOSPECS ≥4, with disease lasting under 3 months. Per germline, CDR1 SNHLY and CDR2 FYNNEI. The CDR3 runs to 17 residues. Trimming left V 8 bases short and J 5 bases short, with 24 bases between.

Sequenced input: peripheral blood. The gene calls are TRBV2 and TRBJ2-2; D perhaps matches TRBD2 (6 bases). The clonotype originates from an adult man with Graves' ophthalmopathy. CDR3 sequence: CASGGLGGSRFTGELFF. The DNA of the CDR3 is TGTGCCAGCGGTGGGCTGGGGGGATCGCGGTTTACCGGGGAGCTGTTTTTT.